This T cell receptor beta chain was sequenced during a study of Graves' ophthalmopathy and Graves' hyperthyroidism. Study context: The term stable hyperthyroidism indicated an absence of ophthalmopathy within 18 months of follow-up.

TCR beta CDR3 amplification used RNA transcripts. First-round RT-PCR used HTBI primers; second-round multiplex PCR followed. From the multiplex PCR reads, TCRdb called clonotypes with MiXCR, one entry per CDR3 protein. The repertoire has about 1.2 million distinct CDR3 sequences, roughly two fifths of them found once; the top ten carry approximately 12%. This clonotype was counted at least ten times. Its antigen is unknown. The length of the CDR3 is 13 residues. V lost 8 bases and J lost 0, with 10 bases in between. Germline V lookup: CDR1 LNHDA, CDR2 SQIVND (reference sequence). General study results and limits: In predicting ophthalmopathy progression, the model reached roughly 71% sensitivity and 72.22% specificity. Separation of ophthalmopathy from stable hyperthyroidism was achieved by a 13-signature model, at approximately 90% sensitivity and approximately 84% specificity. Blood also held most thyroid clonotypes expanded above 0.001 frequency.

The chain joins TRBV19 to TRBJ1-1, with unresolved D. This clonotype originated in an adult man with Graves' hyperthyroidism. The sequenced sample consisted of peripheral blood or thyroid tissue (not recorded which). CDR3 DNA sequence: TGTGCCAGTGGACGGAAAATGAACACTGAAGCTTTCTTT. Protein sequence: CASGRKMNTEAFF.